Given below is one TCR beta chain in context. Its antigen remains unidentified. This PCR relied on a set of 60 Vbeta primers and 13 Jbeta primers. TCRdb keeps only in-frame clones here, not all; method: immunoSEQ multiplex PCR. The sample yields roughly 130,000 clones, around 80% seen once. The data were obtained in a study of cytomegalovirus exposure and HLA in healthy donors. The CDR3 contains 14 residues. Trimming cost V 3 bases and J 5 bases; bases outside gene matches: 7. The V gene's germline CDR1 is SGHRS and CDR2 YFSETQ. Notes on the study in general: Solely CMV serostatus was available to characterize immune exposure. For most TCR beta V segments, an earlier analysis put the productive rate at about 90% or about 30% of the time.

The chain carries TRBV5-1 and TRBJ1-2; 7 bases align to TRBD1. The TCR sequence derives from a boy aged 2 to 10 in good health and CMV-seronegative. The sample consisted of PBMCs. The DNA of the CDR3 is TGCGCCAGCAGCTCTGAGGGGGCTTCGTATGGCTACACCTTC. Translated, it gives CASSSEGASYGYTF.